This section outlines one TCR beta chain sequence together with its context. The antigen it recognizes is unknown. Base qualities are not provided; no much larger clone lies one nucleotide away. V and J are truncated by 6 bases and 8 bases respectively, leaving an intervening sequence of 13 bases. CDR1 and CDR2 were assigned from the germline V gene (reference sequence) as DFQATT and SNEGSKA. The CDR3 sequence holds 11 residues, the cysteine and phenylalanine included. The read is trimmed to its CDR3 DNA, 33 bases read in frame from base 1. TCRB CDR3 sequencing used the immunoSEQ assay on genomic DNA. Concerning the study's data processing: Nothing other than productive TCRB rearrangements was included in the analyses. Clonality was calculated as a Shannon entropy-based productive clonality index, and a clone was defined by a unique TCRB CDR3 sequence. The template counts of each clone relative to the total templates per sample were used to calculate repertoire overlap between two samples. V-gene usage measured by flow cytometry correlated with TCRB sequencing V-gene usage, with a Spearman r of 0.6 to 0.7. This immuneACCESS table, as held by TCRdb, lists in-frame sequences with V and J called but not all clones. Of the missing ones, under half trace to an unresolved V gene in checked studies; the others have no known cause. The V and J calls and clone size are taken from that table; D and trimming were inferred from the DNA. The sample table holds about 10,000 clones, of which roughly four fifths were seen once. Around 20% of the sample goes to the ten largest clones.

This sample was taken from a study of somatic mutations in cytotoxic T cells in rheumatoid arthritis (dated by TCRdb to about 2017). Background for the entire study: A FACSAria II or Sony SH800 was used to flow-sort some V beta antibody-stained T-cell populations at nearly 100% purity, and TCRB sequencing was also done on sorted V beta1+ cells. Patient and control groups had essentially identical median ages. Whether expanded CD8+ T-cell clones in untreated, newly diagnosed rheumatoid arthritis carry somatic mutations was the study question, and clonality was characterized with TCRB deep sequencing. TCRB deep sequencing covered some 60 patients with rheumatoid arthritis along with 20 to 25 healthy controls.

The roughly 20 healthy controls were blood donors whose buffy coats were used; they had a median age of approximately 61 years (range roughly 21-75), and 50% to 55% were female. Flow cytometry confirmed the purity of CD4+ and CD8+ cells that had been isolated by positive magnetic bead selection on an AutoMACS. Peripheral blood mononuclear cells were isolated by Ficoll-Paque PLUS density gradient separation. Nucleospin Tissue or Tissue XS kits were used to extract DNA from CD4-enriched, CD8-enriched or PBMC samples, and a Qubit 2.0 fluorometer was used for quantification. Overall results and qualifications from the work: The largest CD8+ clone made up more than 20% of CD8+ cells in about an eighth of the 65 patients, and blood and synovial fluid shared several identical CD8+ TCRB sequences. CD8+ T-cell clonality did not differ significantly between rheumatoid arthritis patients and age-matched healthy controls. Healthy controls showed no age-related increase in CD8+ clonality, whereas patients did (Spearman r ≈ 0.49). It was unknown which antigens the expanded CD8+ clones targeted, and their absence from virus-specific databases did not exclude viral specificity. The slight underrepresentation of TRBV07 in patients was not corrected for multiple comparisons.

This TCR came from a woman aged 45 to 65 in good health. Sequenced input: CD8+ T cells sorted from blood. The receptor chain draws on TRBV20-1 and TRBJ1-2, with TRBD1 perhaps the D gene, on 6 matching bases. The DNA sequence is TGCAGTGCCCGAGGGGGATGGGGCTACACCTTC. This sequence encodes CSARGGWGYTF.